This T cell receptor beta chain was documented in a study of T cell repertoires in ileal Crohn's disease. Study-level results: Mucosal expansions were suggested to be mainly CD8 T cells.

Worth noting for this clone: The antigen remains undetermined.

CDR1 is SQVTM, CDR2 ANQGSEA, per germline. This CDR3 spans 13 amino acids. V shed 5 bases and J 4 bases; nucleotides not matched to a gene: 7. Around 500 nanograms of biopsy DNA per sample underwent TCRB immunosequencing. Clones were sequenced by immunoSEQ multiplex PCR, and TCRdb holds only the in-frame ones, with some missing. The sample includes some 4,700 clones, around 75% seen only once; the top ten take roughly 15%. Adults with ileal or ileocolonic Crohn's disease and an indication for resection were eligible. Specimen: ileal tissue. The chain carries TRBV29-1 and TRBJ2-5; 7 nucleotides agree with TRBD2. This clonotype was sampled from an adult with Crohn's disease. In nucleotides, the CDR3 is TGCAGCGTTAGGGTCCCGGGGGGAGAGACCCAGTACTTC. It yields the protein CSVRVPGGETQYF. The full variable domain, its missing parts supplied by reference TRBV29-1 and TRBJ2-5, is SAVISQKPSRDICQRGTSLTIQCQVDSQVTMMFWYRQQPGQSLTLIATANQGSEATYESGFVIDKFPISRPNLTFSTLTVSNMSPEDSSIYLCSVRVPGGETQYFGPGTRLLVL.